This T cell receptor (beta chain) was recorded in a study of cytomegalovirus exposure and HLA in healthy donors. Study results and caveats: Specificity of three CMV-associated chains for CMV antigens was verified in vitro.

Vbeta (60) and Jbeta (13) primers were used in the PCR. Some clones are missing from TCRdb's copy, which holds only in-frame ones; the method was immunoSEQ multiplex PCR. The sample's table shows 120,000 to 150,000 clones. In regard to this clone: Its antigen is not known.

CDR1 and CDR2 from the germline V gene are ENHRY and SYGVKD. The V end was cut by 6 bases, the J end by 6 bases, with 17 bases between. This CDR3 is 14 amino acids long. This chain connects TRBV10-3 to TRBJ1-1; unclear D gene. The TCR sequence derives from a woman aged 18 to 35 in good health and CMV-seronegative. Sequenced material: PBMCs. The CDR3 nucleotides read TGTGCCATCAGCAAACAAGGGCAGGAGGCTGAAGCTTTCTTT. This gives the protein CAISKQGQEAEAFF.